This T cell receptor (beta chain) was sequenced in a study of blood T cell repertoires in COVID-19. About the research overall: Some COVID-19 samples were acute and others convalescent; all came from the United States, Italy and Spain. Sample material is recorded as cDNA or gDNA derived from T cells, B-cell-depleted T cells, or PBMCs.

The ends were cut back, 2 bases at V and 4 bases at J, with 13 bases in the middle. The CDR3 loop spans 15 amino acids. Germline CDR1 SGHRS, CDR2 YFSETQ. Original methodology: For nucleated cells, counts were estimated from reference gene primer amplification. This table comes from immunoSEQ multiplex PCR, and its TCRdb copy is limited to in-frame clones, with some not included. Clonal size and the V and J genes are those of that table, whereas D and trimming came from the DNA. The table records over 90,000 clones, roughly 90% of them present only once. The rearrangement links TRBV5-1 to TRBJ2-1; tentatively, D is TRBD1 (6 bases). Input material: peripheral blood. This TCR was sampled from a woman aged 55-70 years with acute or convalescent COVID-19. In DNA, the CDR3 is TGCGCCAGCAGCTTCGGGCAGGGGTCATACAATGAGCAGTTCTTC. Its protein is CASSFGQGSYNEQFF.